Listed here are 17 T cell receptor beta chains from one sample, sequenced in a study of molecular identifiers for immune sequencing clone quantification. TCRdb reprocessed the PCR reads with MiXCR, giving one entry per CDR3 protein. The sample yields tens of thousands of distinct CDR3 sequences, roughly 20% seen once. The sample was naive CD8+ T cells from blood, with Jurkat cell RNA spiked in. Subset noted: FACS-sorted CD8+CD4-CCR7+CD45RA+ naive T cells. The origin of the receptors is a human donor in good health. Some libraries in this study had Jurkat cell RNA spiked in.

This clonotype was counted many times. V usage is TRBV10-3 and J usage is TRBJ2-7, with 9 positions matching TRBD2. The CDR3 spans 15 residues. The trim removed 4 bases at V and 2 bases at J, leaving 6 bases unmatched. Germline lookup yields CDR1 ENHRY and CDR2 SYGVKD. The CDR3 coding sequence is TGTGCCATCAGTGCCCGGCTAGCGGGGACCTACGAGCAGTACTTC. The encoded protein is CAISARLAGTYEQYF.

This clonotype was seen many times. This chain connects TRBV13 to TRBJ2-3, with a weak D call TRBD2 (5 bases). V was clipped by 2 bases and J by 4 bases, with 10 bases between them. Germline V gene sequence: CDR1 PRHDT, CDR2 FYEKMQ (reference sequence). The CDR3 spans 14 residues. The CDR3 DNA reads TGTGCCAGCAGCTTAAAAGGGAGTCCAGATACGCAGTATTTT. Translated: CASSLKGSPDTQYF.

This chain connects TRBV3-1 to TRBJ2-1, with 9 positions matching TRBD2. The CDR3 spans 15 residues. Germline CDR1 LGHDT, CDR2 YNNKEL (reference sequence). V was clipped by 4 bases and J by 6 bases; unmatched bases: 7. The CDR3, as DNA: TGTGCCAGCAGCCTAGCGGGAGAGTATGTCAATGAGCAGTTCTTC. Protein product: CASSLAGEYVNEQFF.

The table lists this clonotype with many counts. The V call is TRBV5-1, the J call TRBJ2-2; D unresolved. V was shortened by 1 base and J by 1 base, with 8 bases between the two germline ends. CDR1 SGHRS and CDR2 YFSETQ come from the germline V gene. This CDR3 has 15 amino acids. The CDR3 here is CASSLYVENTGELFF. CDR3 bases: TGCGCCAGCAGCTTGTACGTCGAGAACACCGGGGAGCTGTTTTTT.

The rearrangement uses TRBV4-1 and TRBJ1-4, with 8 bases lining up with TRBD1. Germline-derived CDR1 and CDR2 are MGHRA and YSYEKL. The CDR3 is made up of 15 amino acids. Unmatched junction bases numbered 3, after V lost 0 bases and J lost 6 bases. The DNA of the CDR3 is TGCGCCAGCAGCCAAGAGGGACAGGCGGATGAAAAACTGTTTTTT. As protein: CASSQEGQADEKLFF.

Many counts were recorded for this clonotype. The rearrangement joins TRBV6-2 or TRBV6-3 to TRBJ2-1; 8 bases agree with TRBD1. CDR1 MNHEY and CDR2 SVGEGT come from the germline V gene. This CDR3 contains 14 residues. Trimming cost V 7 bases and J 6 bases; bases outside gene matches: 8. The CDR3 DNA reads TGTGCCAGCACCGACCGGGACAGGTTCAATGAGCAGTTCTTC. Protein product: CASTDRDRFNEQFF.

This clonotype was seen repeatedly, ten times or more. The V call is TRBV4-2, the J call TRBJ2-7; D not certain. Germline V gene data show CDR1 as LGHNA and CDR2 as YNFKEQ. CDR3 length: 14 residues. The V and J ends lost 0 bases and 6 bases respectively, with 12 bases between them. Written as DNA, the CDR3 is TGTGCCAGCAGCCAAGACCCAGCTCCGTTCGAGCAGTACTTC. This sequence encodes CASSQDPAPFEQYF.

Many counts were recorded for this clonotype. The chain couples TRBV5-1 to TRBJ2-7, with 10 bases fitting TRBD1. The CDR3 loop spans 18 amino acids. The ends lost 0 bases at V and 2 bases at J; junction bases unmatched: 11. Germline assignment: CDR1 SGHRS and CDR2 YFSETQ. As DNA, the CDR3 is TGCGCCAGCAGCTTGGCTGCGTCCGGGACAGGGGCCACCTACGAGCAGTACTTC. It codes for CASSLAASGTGATYEQYF.

The chain carries TRBV20-1 and TRBJ2-7; D gene ambiguous. Germline lookup yields CDR1 DFQATT and CDR2 SNEGSKA (reference sequence). Trimming left V 4 bases short and J 3 bases short, with 7 bases between. The CDR3 loop spans 11 amino acids. CDR3 DNA: TGCAGTGCTATTTTCGGCTACGAGCAGTACTTC. It yields the protein CSAIFGYEQYF.

About this clonotype itself: The germline gene is not matched at one end of the junction; a read error may be the cause. The J gene is TRBJ2-1, the V gene TRBV11-2; 7 nucleotides line up with TRBD2. CDR3 length: 16 residues. The germline CDR1 and CDR2 sequences are SGHAT and FQNNGV. CDR3 sequence reads: CASSLAGGSSYNERFF. CDR3 bases: TGTGCCAGCAGCTTAGCGGGCGGGAGCTCCTACAATGAGCGGTTCTTC.

The rearrangement joins TRBV4-2 to TRBJ2-7, with 11 bases that match TRBD2. Losses at the gene ends were 4 bases for V and 2 bases for J; bases not matched to a gene: 1. CDR1 is LGHNA and CDR2 is YNFKEQ in the germline V gene. The CDR3 sequence is 14 residues long. The CDR3 loop is CASSPLAGAYEQYF. The CDR3 nucleotides are TGTGCCAGCAGCCCACTAGCGGGGGCCTACGAGCAGTACTTC.

About this clonotype: A read error may explain this, as a much larger clone is one base away. The chain carries TRBV28 and TRBJ1-5; no firm D call. From germline, CDR1 is MDHEN and CDR2 SYDVKM. The CDR3 totals 15 residues. The CDR3 here is CASTRFLLLDQPRHF. For the CDR3, the DNA is TGTGCCAGCACACGTTTCCTGCTATTGGATCAGCCCCGGCATTTT.

This clonotype was counted many times. The rearrangement joins TRBV12-3 or TRBV12-4 to TRBJ2-7; D is perhaps TRBD1 or TRBD2 (5 bases each). V lost 5 bases and J 3 bases, leaving 14 bases between the germline ends. CDR3 length: 14 residues. The CDR3 protein is CASSPPGPDYEQYF. The DNA of the CDR3 is TGTGCCAGCAGTCCTCCGGGACCTGACTACGAGCAGTACTTC.

Notes on this clonotype: The junction differs from germline at one of its ends, possibly a read error. The chain uses TRBV12-3 or TRBV12-4 and TRBJ2-6; D gene ambiguous. The CDR3 sequence is 14 residues long. The CDR3 region has the DNA TGTGCTAGCAGATGGGTCTCTGGGGCCAACGTCCTGACTTTC. It yields the protein CASRWVSGANVLTF.

This clonotype was detected ten times or more. The CDR3 bases are TGTGCCAGCAGGCCGCCAGGGGGCTCCGGGGAGCTGTTTTTT. Protein: CASRPPGGSGELFF. V gene TRBV12-3 or TRBV12-4 combines with J gene TRBJ2-2, with 8 bases identical to TRBD1. After removal of 6 bases from V and 6 bases from J, the junction contained 6 bases not matched to a gene. The CDR3 is 14 residues long.

This clonotype was counted many times. The rearrangement uses TRBV29-1 and TRBJ2-5; D possibly corresponds to TRBD2 (7 bases). Trimming removed 1 base from V and 0 bases from J, with 12 bases in between. The germline V gene encodes CDR1 SQVTM and CDR2 ANQGSEA. CDR3 length: 15 residues. The CDR3 loop is CSVEVRGAYQETQYF. CDR3 in DNA: TGCAGCGTTGAAGTACGGGGGGCGTACCAAGAGACCCAGTACTTC.

Details on this clonotype: Since a much larger clone is just one base distant, this may be a read error. The chain carries TRBV7-9 and TRBJ2-7; a weak D match, TRBD2 (5 bases). Looked up from germline, CDR1 is SEHNR and CDR2 is FQNEAQ (reference sequence). The CDR3 extends over 14 amino acids. CDR3 in DNA: TGTGCCAGCAGCTTTTCCAGCGGCCAATACGAGCTGTACTTC. Its protein product is CASSFSSGQYELYF.